These 23 T cell receptor beta chains share one sample of origin, sequenced in a study of shared clonotypes between healthy human individuals. Naive CD8 cells were CD45RO-negative, positively selected for CCR7, excluding terminally differentiated effector memory CD45RA+ cells. TCRdb's copy holds only in-frame clones and misses some; the assay was immunoSEQ multiplex PCR. The sample shows 2 million to 2.5 million clones, roughly 91% of them seen only once. Sequencing was performed on naive CD8+ T cells from PBMCs. These receptors came from a man between 18 and 35 years old in good health. Some clones in this sample may be carry-over from other donors' samples.

This rearrangement joins TRBV11-2 to TRBJ2-5, with TRBD2 matching over 13 bases. Trimming removed 5 bases from V and 4 bases from J; junction bases left unmatched: 10. The CDR3 spans 17 residues. Germline CDR1 is SGHAT and CDR2 is FQNNGV. The CDR3 loop reads CASSVGWTSGSRETQYF. CDR3 DNA sequence: TGTGCCAGCAGCGTAGGCTGGACTAGCGGGAGCAGAGAGACCCAGTACTTC.

The chain carries TRBV5-4 and TRBJ2-1; D gene unclear. CDR3 length equals 12 residues. CDR1 and CDR2 (germline): SGHNT, YYREEE (reference sequence). The V and J ends lost 3 bases and 10 bases respectively, with 11 bases between them. CDR3 nucleotide sequence: TGTGCCAGCAGCTCCTTCTACGGAGAGCAGTTCTTC. Translated, it gives CASSSFYGEQFF.

The CDR3 coding sequence is TGTGCCACCAGCAGGTCAGGGTATAGCAATCAGCCCCAGCATTTT. It specifies CATSRSGYSNQPQHF. The V and J genes are TRBV15 and TRBJ1-5, with a possible D match to TRBD1 (5 bases). CDR3 length: 15 amino acids. Trimming removed 3 bases at V and 0 bases at J, with 9 bases between. CDR1 and CDR2 from the germline V gene are LNHNV and YYDKDF (reference sequence).

Notes on this clone: The sample carries other DNA sequences with the same CDR3. The genes are TRBV6-1 and TRBJ2-7, with a weak D call TRBD1 (5 bases). In germline, CDR1 is MNHNS, CDR2 SASEGT. Trimming took 0 bases from V and 0 from J, leaving 9 bases between them. This CDR3 region has 15 residues. CDR3 DNA sequence: TGTGCCAGCAGTGAAGCCCCAGGGTCCTCCTACGAGCAGTACTTC. Protein: CASSEAPGSSYEQYF.

The chain employs TRBV29-1 and TRBJ2-2; the D call may be TRBD1 or TRBD2 (5 bases each). The germline V gene encodes CDR1 SQVTM and CDR2 ANQGSEA. This CDR3 is built from 13 residues. The V gene lost 7 bases and the J gene lost 5 bases, with 14 bases spanning the gap. The CDR3 coding sequence is TGCAGCGCAAGGGGCGGGCGGACCGGGGAGCTGTTTTTT. Its translation is CSARGGRTGELFF.

The chain has TRBV6-5 and TRBJ2-1, with 7 bases aligning to TRBD2. Germline V gene sequence: CDR1 MNHEY, CDR2 SVGAGI. This CDR3 spans 15 amino acids. V gave up 6 bases and J gave up 2 bases; unmatched junction bases: 7. The CDR3 sequence: CASSQTSSAYNEQFF. As DNA, the CDR3 is TGTGCCAGCAGCCAGACTAGCAGCGCCTACAATGAGCAGTTCTTC.

In regard to this clone: The sample has other DNA sequences that encode this CDR3 too. The CDR3 DNA reads as TGTGCCAGCAGTTTGGGTCGGACCTACGAGCAGTACTTC. It translates to CASSLGRTYEQYF. The chain combines TRBV27 with TRBJ2-7; D remains unclear. Trimming stripped 3 bases from V and 2 bases from J, with 8 bases between. Germline V gene data show CDR1 as MNHEY and CDR2 as SMNVEV (reference sequence). The CDR3 is 13 residues long.

This chain uses TRBV28 with TRBJ2-1; 8 nucleotides match TRBD2. Per germline, CDR1 MDHEN and CDR2 SYDVKM. This CDR3 is 16 amino acids long. The V and J ends lost 3 bases and 4 bases, in that order; junction bases with no gene match: 8. CDR3 DNA: TGTGCCAGCAGTTTGAGCCTAGCGGGTCTGTACAATGAGCAGTTCTTC. Its protein is CASSLSLAGLYNEQFF.

The chain uses TRBV6-1 and TRBJ2-7, with TRBD1 matching over 8 bases. The CDR3 has 12 residues. The V segment lost 10 bases and the J segment 3 bases; nucleotides outside the gene matches: 5. The germline V gene encodes CDR1 MNHNS and CDR2 SASEGT. The CDR3, as DNA: TGTGCCATCTGGACAGGGAGCTACGAGCAGTACTTC. It codes for CAIWTGSYEQYF.

V is TRBV7-9 and J is TRBJ2-7; D remains unclear. With 5 bases removed from V and 1 base from J, the gap between germline ends came to 12 bases. Germline CDR1 SEHNR, CDR2 FQNEAQ (reference sequence). The CDR3 length is 14 residues. CDR3: CASSTEIVSYEQYF. Written as DNA, the CDR3 is TGTGCCAGCAGCACAGAAATAGTTTCCTACGAGCAGTACTTC.

The chain employs TRBV27 and TRBJ1-5; 8 nucleotides align to TRBD1. Germline V gene sequence: CDR1 MNHEY, CDR2 SMNVEV (reference sequence). V shed 2 bases, J shed 7 bases, and the junction held 7 bases outside the gene matches. This CDR3 is built from 15 residues. The CDR3 region has the DNA TGTGCCAGCAGTTTAGATACAGGGGGGCGGCAGCCCCAGCATTTT. It is translated as CASSLDTGGRQPQHF.

V gene TRBV9 combines with J gene TRBJ2-5, with 10 bases fitting TRBD1. The CDR3 runs to 16 residues. The germline CDR1 and CDR2 sequences are SGDLS and YYNGEE. V shed 2 bases, J shed 1 base, and the junction held 5 bases outside the gene matches. CDR3 region: CASSVSGTGVQETQYF. CDR3 DNA: TGTGCCAGCAGCGTGTCCGGGACAGGGGTCCAAGAGACCCAGTACTTC.

The chain couples TRBV28 to TRBJ2-7, with no clear D. Trimming shortened V by 6 bases and J by 5 bases, and 11 bases separated the two germline ends. CDR3 size: 12 residues. CDR1 and CDR2 from the germline V gene are MDHEN and SYDVKM. The CDR3 sequence is CASSTSPHEQYF. CDR3 nucleotides: TGTGCCAGCAGCACTTCCCCACACGAGCAGTACTTC.

CDR3 DNA: TGTGCCAGCAGCTTACGGGGGAGCCAGAACACCGGGGAGCTGTTTTTT. Residues: CASSLRGSQNTGELFF. This chain links TRBV11-2 with TRBJ2-2; possible D gene TRBD2, 6 bases. CDR1 and CDR2 (germline): SGHAT, FQNNGV. Deletions cut 2 bases from V and 1 base from J, with 11 bases between. The CDR3 length is 16 residues.

The chain couples TRBV27 to TRBJ1-5, with D possibly matching TRBD1 (5 bases). Trimming shortened V by 8 bases and J by 6 bases, and 20 bases separated the two germline ends. CDR1 is MNHEY and CDR2 is SMNVEV in the germline V gene (reference sequence). This CDR3 has 15 amino acids. CDR3: CASGAFRDPGQPQHF. CDR3 nucleotides: TGTGCCAGCGGGGCATTCAGGGACCCCGGTCAGCCCCAGCATTTT.

V usage is TRBV7-8 and J usage is TRBJ2-5; the D gene is possibly TRBD2 (5 bases). This CDR3 is 14 amino acids long. The V gene lost 7 bases and the J gene lost 4 bases, with 16 bases spanning the gap. Germline CDR1 and CDR2: SGHVS and FQNEAQ. CDR3 protein: CASTQIRGRETQYF. The CDR3 bases are TGTGCCAGCACCCAAATTCGAGGGCGAGAGACCCAGTACTTC.

V gene TRBV28 combines with J gene TRBJ2-3; D is unresolved. CDR3 size: 15 residues. V lost 2 bases and J lost 0, with 9 bases in between. Germline-derived CDR1 and CDR2 are MDHEN and SYDVKM. CDR3 DNA sequence: TGTGCCAGCAGTTTAGGTGCGCCAAGCACAGATACGCAGTATTTT. Amino acids: CASSLGAPSTDTQYF.

The sample holds one count of this clone. The V call is TRBV28, the J call TRBJ2-1, with 7 bases fitting TRBD2. J lost 0 bases, V lost 5 bases, and 4 bases had no gene match. The CDR3 sequence is 15 residues long. The germline gives CDR1 MDHEN, CDR2 SYDVKM. The CDR3 DNA reads as TGTGCCAGCAGTAAGCGGGAAAGCTCCTACAATGAGCAGTTCTTC. As protein: CASSKRESSYNEQFF. The variable domain in full, with the rest retrieved from reference TRBV28 and TRBJ2-1, is DVKVTQSSRYLVKRTGEKVFLECVQDMDHENMFWYRQDPGLGLRLIYFSYDVKMKEKGDIPEGYSVSREKKERFSLILESASTNQTSMYLCASSKRESSYNEQFFGPGTRLTVL.

The J gene is TRBJ2-2, the V gene TRBV7-2; D perhaps matches TRBD2 (5 bases). CDR3 length: 14 amino acids. The V gene lost 6 bases and the J gene lost 6 bases, with 14 bases spanning the gap. Germline values: CDR1 SGHTA, CDR2 FQGNSA. CDR3 sequence reads: CASRYREGPGELFF. CDR3 DNA: TGTGCCAGCAGATACCGGGAAGGCCCCGGGGAGCTGTTTTTT.

This chain connects TRBV11-2 to TRBJ2-3, with 9 bases matching TRBD2. CDR1 is SGHAT, CDR2 FQNNGV, per germline. The CDR3 is made up of 15 amino acids. V lost 6 bases, J lost 4 bases, and 8 bases stayed unmatched. The CDR3, as DNA: TGTGCCAGCAGTCGGACTAGCGTTATATCAGATACGCAGTATTTT. Amino acids: CASSRTSVISDTQYF.

Comments on this clone: Other DNA sequences in this sample translate to the same CDR3. The chain couples TRBV7-9 to TRBJ2-7, with D maybe TRBD2 (6 bases). The CDR3 length is 15 residues. Germline V gene sequence: CDR1 SEHNR, CDR2 FQNEAQ (reference sequence). The V and J ends lost 0 bases and 0 bases respectively, with 9 bases between them. The CDR3 DNA reads as TGTGCCAGCAGCTTAGCGGGGGGTAGCTCCTACGAGCAGTACTTC. Residues: CASSLAGGSSYEQYF.

The V and J genes are TRBV4-1 and TRBJ1-1; D remains unclear. The CDR3 is 11 amino acids. The V end was cut by 4 bases, the J end by 6 bases, with 6 bases between. Germline V gene sequence: CDR1 MGHRA, CDR2 YSYEKL. The CDR3 DNA follows: TGCGCCAGCAGCCGTGGTTCTGAAGCTTTCTTT. Translated, it gives CASSRGSEAFF.

This clone has a single count. The chain combines TRBV9 with TRBJ1-3; TRBD1 is a possible D gene (6 bases). This CDR3 has 15 residues. The germline V gene has CDR1 SGDLS and CDR2 YYNGEE. V lost 1 base, J lost 4 bases, and 12 bases lay in between. CDR3 amino acids: CASSVWGAYGNTIYF. As DNA, the CDR3 is TGTGCCAGCAGCGTATGGGGGGCGTACGGAAACACCATATATTTT.